This TCR beta chain originates from a study of regulatory T cells in long-lasting Graves disease. The time point is: newly diagnosed GD, antithyroid drugs for less than 3 months. PBMC-derived RNA was used for the TCR library. Under American Thyroid Association guidelines, Graves' disease was diagnosed. With iRepertoire HTBI primers and Arm-PCR of CDR3 regions, TCR beta libraries were built. TCRdb re-analysed the multiplex PCR reads in MiXCR, keeping a single row per CDR3 protein. The sample lists some 350,000 distinct CDR3 sequences; 16% were seen once. The CDR3 is 15 amino acids. V gave up 1 base and J gave up 2 bases; unmatched junction bases: 6. In germline, CDR1 is DFQATT, CDR2 SNEGSKA (reference sequence). This sample also belongs to another study, concerning T cells in Graves' hyperthyroidism and ophthalmopathy. That paper notes: TCR CDR3 regions were first amplified by RT-PCR with HTBI primers.

Here the sequenced sample was peripheral blood mononuclear cells (PBMCs), taken at new diagnosis, from a patient treated with antithyroid drugs. This sequence joins TRBV20-1 and TRBJ2-3; 7 bases map to TRBD2. This TCR came from a woman aged 18-29 years with Graves disease. The CDR3 spells CSARGGGGATDTQYF. The CDR3 region has the DNA TGCAGTGCTAGAGGGGGGGGTGGTGCCACAGATACGCAGTATTTT.